Following are 30 T cell receptor beta chains from one sample sequenced in a study of cytomegalovirus exposure and HLA in healthy donors. Primers for the PCR totalled 60 Vbeta and 13 Jbeta. Clones were read by immunoSEQ multiplex PCR, and TCRdb kept only the in-frame ones, dropping some. In the table there are 150,000 to 200,000 clones, about four fifths of which are singletons. Sequenced sample: PBMCs. These TCRs come from a man between 18 and 29 years old in good health and CMV-seronegative.

V usage is TRBV4-2 and J usage is TRBJ2-1, with 8 nucleotides matching TRBD2. Germline-derived CDR1 and CDR2 are LGHNA and YNFKEQ. Trimming at V came to 0 bases and at J to 4 bases, leaving 5 bases not matched to a gene. The CDR3 sequence is 16 residues long. Written as DNA, the CDR3 is TGTGCCAGCAGCCAAGAAGCGGGAGATGGGTACAATGAGCAGTTCTTC. Translation: CASSQEAGDGYNEQFF.

The chain recombines TRBV7-3 with TRBJ2-1, with 9 bases matching TRBD2. The CDR3 runs to 15 residues. V trimming: 5 bases; J trimming: 10 bases; junction bases outside the gene matches: 12. Per germline, CDR1 SGHTA and CDR2 FQGTGA. CDR3 bases: TGTGCCAGCAGCGACGGGGGCGGGAGGGCCGGGGAGCAGTTCTTC. This sequence encodes CASSDGGGRAGEQFF.

The chain has TRBV5-1 and TRBJ2-7; D possibly corresponds to TRBD1 (6 bases). This CDR3 is built from 13 residues. Between the trimmed V and J ends, which lost 5 bases and 6 bases, there was a span of 15 bases. CDR1 is SGHRS, CDR2 YFSETQ, per germline. The CDR3 bases are TGCGCCAGCAGTCCAGGGGACAATCGCGAGCAGTACTTC. This codes for CASSPGDNREQYF.

The chain couples TRBV25-1 to TRBJ2-3, with 7 positions matching TRBD2. The CDR3 is 16 amino acids. The J segment lost 3 bases and the V segment lost 4 bases, leaving 10 bases of the junction unmatched. CDR1 and CDR2 from the germline V gene are MGHDK and SYGVNS. This CDR3 reads CASSALWGGRTDTQYF. CDR3 DNA: TGTGCCAGCAGTGCGCTCTGGGGCGGGAGAACAGATACGCAGTATTTT.

In its sample, this clone was seen once. The gene calls are TRBV11-2 and TRBJ2-1; the match to TRBD2 covers 8 bases. The germline V gene encodes CDR1 SGHAT and CDR2 FQNNGV. The junction had 6 bases not matched to a gene; V was cut back by 8 bases and J by 3 bases. This CDR3 spans 14 amino acids. CDR3 bases: TGTGCCAGCCTCGGGGGGGAACTCTACAATGAGCAGTTCTTC. This encodes CASLGGELYNEQFF.

The chain has TRBV25-1 and TRBJ2-3; a weak D match, TRBD2 (7 bases). Deletions cut 2 bases from V and 4 bases from J, with 22 bases between. This CDR3 has 18 amino acids. CDR1 is MGHDK and CDR2 is SYGVNS in the germline V gene. The CDR3 sequence: CASSEPRGGGFGPDTQYF. DNA for the CDR3: TGTGCCAGCAGTGAACCCCGAGGGGGAGGGTTTGGTCCAGATACGCAGTATTTT.

As for this clone: This same CDR3 is encoded by further DNA sequences in the sample. The chain recombines TRBV28 with TRBJ2-3; 14 bases fit TRBD2. Trimming took 4 bases from V and 4 from J; bases not matched to a gene: 7. This CDR3 spans 17 amino acids. The germline V gene encodes CDR1 MDHEN and CDR2 SYDVKM. The CDR3 nucleotides are TGTGCCAGCAGTTCCGGGACTAGCGGGAGAAATGCAGATACGCAGTATTTT. Translation: CASSSGTSGRNADTQYF.

This chain joins TRBV15 and TRBJ1-1; D unresolved. Between the trimmed V and J ends, which lost 0 bases and 0 bases, there was a span of 17 bases. Germline V gene lookup returns CDR1 LNHNV and CDR2 YYDKDF (reference sequence). This CDR3 region has 18 residues. CDR3 DNA sequence: TGTGCCACCAGCAGAGATCAATTTGCGGGAGGGTTGAACACTGAAGCTTTCTTT. Translated: CATSRDQFAGGLNTEAFF.

As DNA, the CDR3 is TGTGCCAGCAGCAATTGGCATGGACTAGATGTCTACGAGCAGTACTTC. Translation gives CASSNWHGLDVYEQYF. The V gene is TRBV5-6, the J gene TRBJ2-7; TRBD2 matches 7 bases. Looked up from germline, CDR1 is SGHDT and CDR2 is YYEEEE. This CDR3 spans 16 amino acids. After removal of 4 bases from V and 3 bases from J, the junction contained 13 bases not matched to a gene.

The rearrangement joins TRBV27 to TRBJ2-3; D uncertain. This CDR3 comprises 14 residues. V was cut by 0 bases and J by 2 bases, with 6 bases left in between. The germline gives CDR1 MNHEY, CDR2 SMNVEV (reference sequence). CDR3 in amino acids: CASSLSAITDTQYF. The CDR3 nucleotides read TGTGCCAGCAGTTTATCCGCTATCACAGATACGCAGTATTTT.

The chain is built from TRBV30 and TRBJ1-1; the D is unclear. CDR1 and CDR2 from the germline V gene are GTSNPN and SVGIG (reference sequence). Trimming cost V 5 bases and J 4 bases, with 8 bases left between them. CDR3 size: 11 residues. The CDR3 region is CAWERGTEAFF. The CDR3 region has the DNA TGTGCCTGGGAACGGGGCACTGAAGCTTTCTTT.

The chain combines TRBV7-8 with TRBJ2-1, with 7 bases lining up with TRBD2. The trim removed 2 bases at V and 2 bases at J, leaving 12 bases unmatched. This CDR3 is built from 18 residues. Per germline, CDR1 SGHVS and CDR2 FQNEAQ. DNA for the CDR3: TGTGCCAGCAGCTTAAGGTACGGGGGGAGTATCGCCTACAATGAGCAGTTCTTC. Amino acids: CASSLRYGGSIAYNEQFF.

The chain combines TRBV9 with TRBJ2-1; 7 bases fit TRBD1. CDR1 is SGDLS and CDR2 is YYNGEE in the germline V gene. The J segment lost 7 bases and the V segment lost 0 bases, leaving 10 bases of the junction unmatched. There are 16 residues in the CDR3. The CDR3 sequence is CASSVDPITRGNEQFF. The CDR3 region has the DNA TGTGCCAGCAGCGTAGACCCCATCACCAGGGGGAATGAGCAGTTCTTC.

The count of this clone is one. This chain uses TRBV7-2 with TRBJ2-7; D gene ambiguous. Germline lookup yields CDR1 SGHTA and CDR2 FQGNSA. The CDR3 runs 15 residues. V shed 1 base and J shed 5 bases, with 15 bases lying between them. CDR3 protein: CASSLGGSIVDEQYF. CDR3 nucleotides: TGTGCCAGCAGCTTAGGAGGCAGTATAGTAGACGAGCAGTACTTC.

Here the CDR3 DNA reads TGTGCCAGCAGAGTCACAGGGGAGGATTCACCCCTCCACTTT. Amino acid sequence: CASRVTGEDSPLHF. This chain uses TRBV21-1 with TRBJ1-6; the DNA was not used to check the table's D call, TRBD1. TRBV21-1 corresponds to a pseudogene. This CDR3 is built from 14 residues.

This chain links TRBV6-6 with TRBJ2-5, with 8 bases matching TRBD2. V was pared by 2 bases and J by 9 bases, with 14 bases of the junction left unmatched. This CDR3 has 16 amino acids. Germline CDR1 reads MNHNY; CDR2 reads SVGAGI (reference sequence). The CDR3 DNA reads as TGTGCCAGCAGTTACGAACGAGCGGGGGCCCTAGCGGCCCAGTACTTC. Protein product: CASSYERAGALAAQYF.

This clone was seen a handful of times. V is TRBV4-3 and J is TRBJ2-7; TRBD2 might be the D (6 bases). The CDR3 has 14 amino acids. V was cut by 2 bases and J by 6 bases, with 14 bases left in between. Germline V CDR1 and CDR2: LGHNA, YSLEER. CDR3 in amino acids: CASSQSPGAGEQYF. CDR3 bases: TGCGCCAGCAGCCAATCCCCGGGAGCGGGCGAGCAGTACTTC.

The chain uses TRBV25-1 and TRBJ2-5; 8 bases are a match to TRBD1. Germline CDR1 MGHDK, CDR2 SYGVNS. The CDR3 covers 16 residues. V shed 4 bases and J 4 bases; nucleotides not matched to a gene: 11. CDR3 coding DNA: TGTGCCAGCAGTGCACCCACAGGGGGTCAGATAGAGACCCAGTACTTC. It specifies CASSAPTGGQIETQYF.

This sequence joins TRBV27 and TRBJ2-2; 7 nucleotides line up with TRBD2. This CDR3 is built from 15 residues. V lost 6 bases to trimming and J lost 2 bases; unmatched junction nucleotides: 6. Germline V gives CDR1 MNHEY, CDR2 SMNVEV (reference sequence). The chain's CDR3 is CASSPRDYNTGELFF. The CDR3 region has the DNA TGTGCCAGCAGCCCCCGGGACTATAACACCGGGGAGCTGTTTTTT.

The V call is TRBV14, the J call TRBJ2-1, with 10 bases that match TRBD1. The V segment lost 3 bases and the J segment 8 bases; nucleotides outside the gene matches: 10. The V gene's germline CDR1 is SGHDN and CDR2 FVKESK. This CDR3 is 16 amino acids long. Here the CDR3 reads CASSQIGTGVGHEQFF. The CDR3 nucleotides read TGTGCCAGCAGCCAGATAGGGACAGGGGTTGGGCATGAGCAGTTCTTC.

The gene calls are TRBV12-2 and TRBJ2-7; TRBD2, the table's D call, was not compared with the DNA. TRBV12-2 is a pseudogene segment. There are 11 residues in the CDR3. The CDR3 region is CARELYDAKYF. In DNA, the CDR3 is TGTGCAAGGGAGCTTTACGATGCGAAGTACTTC.

The table lists this clone with a few counts. V usage is TRBV18 and J usage is TRBJ1-5; D remains ambiguous. The CDR3 covers 15 residues. CDR1 and CDR2 from the germline V gene are KGHSH and LQKENI. Between the trimmed V and J ends, which lost 5 bases and 2 bases, there was a span of 13 bases. As DNA, the CDR3 is TGTGCCAGCTCATCTGCAGTGGGAGGCAATCAGCCCCAGCATTTT. This encodes CASSSAVGGNQPQHF.

This CDR3 reads CASEETGANVLTF. Here the CDR3 DNA reads TGTGCCAGCGAGGAGACCGGGGCCAACGTCCTGACTTTC. The rearrangement links TRBV7-3 to TRBJ2-6, with unresolved D. Germline assignment: CDR1 SGHTA and CDR2 FQGTGA. There are 13 residues in the CDR3. V lost 8 bases, J lost 4 bases, and 9 bases lay in between.

This clone was seen a few times. The chain combines TRBV5-1 with TRBJ2-1, with 7 positions matching TRBD2. V lost 4 bases, J lost 9 bases, and 13 bases stayed unmatched. CDR3 length equals 15 residues. CDR1 and CDR2 from the germline V gene are SGHRS and YFSETQ. This CDR3 is CASSRGQAGVTEQFF. CDR3 nucleotides: TGCGCCAGCAGCCGGGGTCAGGCGGGGGTTACTGAGCAGTTCTTC. The variable domain in full, completed from reference TRBV5-1 and TRBJ2-1, reads KAGVTQTPRYLIKTRGQQVTLSCSPISGHRSVSWYQQTPGQGLQFLFEYFSETQRNKGNFPGRFSGRQFSNSRSEMNVSTLELGDSALYLCASSRGQAGVTEQFFGPGTRLTVL.

The CDR3 DNA is TGCGCCAGCAGCCAAGAAGGCCGGGAGTCGTTCACCGGGGAGCTGTTTTTT. This sequence encodes CASSQEGRESFTGELFF. The chain employs TRBV4-3 and TRBJ2-2; D might be TRBD2 (6 bases). CDR3 length: 17 residues. Trimming removed 0 bases from V and 4 bases from J, with 15 bases in between. CDR1 and CDR2 from the germline V gene are LGHNA and YSLEER.

The chain uses TRBV5-1 and TRBJ2-3; D unresolved. The CDR3 covers 12 residues. Germline CDR1 reads SGHRS; CDR2 reads YFSETQ. Trimming stripped 0 bases from V and 7 bases from J, with 6 bases between. In DNA, the CDR3 is TGCGCCAGCAGCTTGGAGCCAAATACGCAGTATTTT. As protein: CASSLEPNTQYF.

The chain has TRBV4-1 and TRBJ1-3; D call uncertain. This CDR3 spans 16 amino acids. Per the germline V gene, CDR1 is MGHRA and CDR2 is YSYEKL. Between the trimmed V and J ends, which lost 4 bases and 1 base, there was a span of 14 bases. CDR3 DNA sequence: TGCGCCAGCAGCCGGCCCGAGGGTGGATCTGGAAACACCATATATTTT. Its protein product is CASSRPEGGSGNTIYF.

This clone has a handful of counts. The genes are TRBV9 and TRBJ2-1; a weak D match, TRBD1 (6 bases). This CDR3 is 15 amino acids long. Germline-derived CDR1 and CDR2 are SGDLS and YYNGEE. Trimming stripped 3 bases from V and 0 bases from J, with 10 bases between. The CDR3 spells CASSAGTFSYNEQFF. In DNA form, the CDR3 reads TGTGCCAGCAGCGCTGGGACATTCTCCTACAATGAGCAGTTCTTC.

V usage is TRBV6-4 and J usage is TRBJ2-1; 7 positions agree with TRBD2. Germline V gene lookup returns CDR1 MRHNA and CDR2 SNTAGT. CDR3 length: 13 amino acids. The junction had 9 bases not matched to a gene; V was cut back by 6 bases and J by 10 bases. The CDR3 sequence: CASSGTRGGEQFF. Written as DNA, the CDR3 is TGTGCCAGCAGCGGGACTCGCGGGGGAGAGCAGTTCTTC.

The V and J genes are TRBV19 and TRBJ2-1, with D perhaps matching TRBD2 (6 bases). Germline V gives CDR1 LNHDA, CDR2 SQIVND (reference sequence). V was cut by 5 bases and J by 0 bases, with 11 bases left in between. This CDR3 region has 15 residues. The CDR3, as DNA: TGTGCCAGTAGTCAGCGGGCCAGCTCCTACAATGAGCAGTTCTTC. As protein: CASSQRASSYNEQFF.